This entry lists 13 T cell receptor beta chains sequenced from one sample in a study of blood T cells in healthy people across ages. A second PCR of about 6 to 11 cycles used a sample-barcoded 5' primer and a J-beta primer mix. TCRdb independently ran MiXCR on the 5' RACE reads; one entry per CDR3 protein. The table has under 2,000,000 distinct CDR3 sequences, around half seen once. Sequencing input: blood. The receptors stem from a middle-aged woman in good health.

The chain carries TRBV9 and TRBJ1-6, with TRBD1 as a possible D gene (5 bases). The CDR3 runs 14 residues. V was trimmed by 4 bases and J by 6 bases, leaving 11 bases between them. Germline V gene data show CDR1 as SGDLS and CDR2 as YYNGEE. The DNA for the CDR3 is TGTGCCAGCAGCAGGGACGGATCTAATTCACCCCTCCACTTT. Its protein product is CASSRDGSNSPLHF.

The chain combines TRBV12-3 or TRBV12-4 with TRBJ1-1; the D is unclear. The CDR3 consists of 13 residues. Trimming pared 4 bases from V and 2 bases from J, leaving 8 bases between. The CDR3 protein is CASSYRANTEAFF. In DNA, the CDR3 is TGTGCCAGCAGTTACCGGGCCAACACTGAAGCTTTCTTT.

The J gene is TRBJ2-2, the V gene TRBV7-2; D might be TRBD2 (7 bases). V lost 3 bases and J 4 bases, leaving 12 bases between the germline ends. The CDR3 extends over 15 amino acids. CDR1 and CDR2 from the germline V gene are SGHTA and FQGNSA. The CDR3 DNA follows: TGTGCCAGCAGCTTCGGGGGGCCATTCACCGGGGAGCTGTTTTTT. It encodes CASSFGGPFTGELFF.

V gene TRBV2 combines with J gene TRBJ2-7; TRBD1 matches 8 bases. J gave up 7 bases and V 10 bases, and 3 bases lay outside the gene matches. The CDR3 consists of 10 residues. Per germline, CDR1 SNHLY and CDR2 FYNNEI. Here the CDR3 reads CATTGGEQYF. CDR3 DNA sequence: TGTGCCACAACAGGGGGTGAGCAGTACTTC.

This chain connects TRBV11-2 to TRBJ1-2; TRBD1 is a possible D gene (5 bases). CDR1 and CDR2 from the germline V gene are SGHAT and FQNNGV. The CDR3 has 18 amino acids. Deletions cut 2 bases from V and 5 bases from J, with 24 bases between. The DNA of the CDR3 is TGTGCCAGCAGCTTAACAGCTCAGGGCCTTTCAACCATTTATGGCTACACCTTC. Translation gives CASSLTAQGLSTIYGYTF.

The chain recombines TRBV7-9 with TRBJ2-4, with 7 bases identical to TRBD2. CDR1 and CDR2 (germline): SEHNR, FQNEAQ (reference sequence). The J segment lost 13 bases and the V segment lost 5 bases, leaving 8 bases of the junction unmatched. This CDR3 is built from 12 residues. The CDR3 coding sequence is TGTGCCAGCAGCCTCATGGGGAGGGAGCAGTACTTC. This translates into CASSLMGREQYF. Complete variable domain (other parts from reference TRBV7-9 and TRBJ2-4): DTGVSQNPRHKITKRGQNVTFRCDPISEHNRLYWYRQTLGQGPEFLTYFQNEAQLEKSRLLSDRFSAERPKGSFSTLEIQRTEQGDSAMYLCASSLMGREQYFGAGTRLSVL.

Written as DNA, the CDR3 is TGTGCCAGCAGCGTAGTTAGCGGGGGGGCGACAGATACGCAGTATTTT. This codes for CASSVVSGGATDTQYF. The chain combines TRBV9 with TRBJ2-3; 11 bases are shared with TRBD2. CDR1 and CDR2 (germline): SGDLS, YYNGEE. This CDR3 region has 16 residues. Trimming took 0 bases from V and 3 from J; bases not matched to a gene: 3.

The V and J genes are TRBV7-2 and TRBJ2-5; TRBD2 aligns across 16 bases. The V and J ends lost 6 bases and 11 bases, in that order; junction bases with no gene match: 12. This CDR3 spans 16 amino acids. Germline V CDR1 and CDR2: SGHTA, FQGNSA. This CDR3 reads CASRHLGLAGGHEQYF. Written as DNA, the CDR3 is TGTGCCAGCAGACACCTGGGACTAGCGGGGGGGCATGAGCAGTACTTC.

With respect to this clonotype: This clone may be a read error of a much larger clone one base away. CDR3 coding DNA: TGTGCCAGCAAAAGACTCCAGCGGGGAGCTGAGACCCAGTACTTC. This translates into CASKRLQRGAETQYF. The chain couples TRBV12-3 or TRBV12-4 to TRBJ2-5; 7 bases are a match to TRBD2. The CDR3 covers 15 residues. The V and J ends lost 7 bases and 5 bases, in that order; junction bases with no gene match: 13.

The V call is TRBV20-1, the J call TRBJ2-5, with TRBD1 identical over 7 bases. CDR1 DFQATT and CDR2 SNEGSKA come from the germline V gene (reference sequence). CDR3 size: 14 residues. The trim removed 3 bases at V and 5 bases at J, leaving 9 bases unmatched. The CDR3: CSASGRGLVETQYF. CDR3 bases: TGCAGTGCTAGTGGCAGGGGGTTAGTGGAGACCCAGTACTTC.

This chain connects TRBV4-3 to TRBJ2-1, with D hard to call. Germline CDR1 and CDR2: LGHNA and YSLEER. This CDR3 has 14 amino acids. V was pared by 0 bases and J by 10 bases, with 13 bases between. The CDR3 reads CASSQEFAPLEQFF. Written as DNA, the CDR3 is TGCGCCAGCAGCCAAGAATTCGCGCCTCTAGAGCAGTTCTTC.

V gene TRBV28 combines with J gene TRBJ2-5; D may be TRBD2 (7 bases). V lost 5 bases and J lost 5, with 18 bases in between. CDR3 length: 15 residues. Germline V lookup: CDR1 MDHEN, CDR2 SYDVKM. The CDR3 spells CASSTHGGLTETQYF. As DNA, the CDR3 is TGTGCCAGCAGTACCCACGGGGGGCTGACGGAGACCCAGTACTTC.

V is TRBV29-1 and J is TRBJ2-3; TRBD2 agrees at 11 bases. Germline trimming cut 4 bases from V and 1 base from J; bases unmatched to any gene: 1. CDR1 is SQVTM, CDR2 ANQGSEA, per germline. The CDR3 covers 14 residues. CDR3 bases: TGCAGCGTTGGGGGACTAGCGGGCACAGATACGCAGTATTTT. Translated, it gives CSVGGLAGTDTQYF.